The present entry profiles one T cell receptor beta chain with its context. Its target is not known. This specimen belongs to a study of T cell responses to AZD1222 COVID-19 vaccine. Study-wide results and caveats: Per reports, nearly half of all spike-specific TCRs target regions that are unmutated in variants. White British ancestry dominated among donors, who included more females, and clonal diversity was possibly underestimated.

Generated by immunoSEQ multiplex PCR, the TCRdb table keeps only in-frame clones and is missing some. The data contain about 150,000 clones, 87% of them singletons. The CDR3 extends over 15 amino acids. Looked up from germline, CDR1 is MNHEY and CDR2 is SVGAGI. V gave up 7 bases and J gave up 5 bases; unmatched junction bases: 5. This TCR was sampled from an adult who received the AZD1222 COVID-19 vaccine. The material was peripheral blood, obtained 28 days after the second AZD1222 dose. The rearrangement links TRBV6-5 to TRBJ2-1; 13 bases are shared with TRBD2. The CDR3 DNA reads as TGTGCCAGCATCCCCGGGACTAGCGGGAACAATGAGCAGTTCTTC. Its translation is CASIPGTSGNNEQFF.